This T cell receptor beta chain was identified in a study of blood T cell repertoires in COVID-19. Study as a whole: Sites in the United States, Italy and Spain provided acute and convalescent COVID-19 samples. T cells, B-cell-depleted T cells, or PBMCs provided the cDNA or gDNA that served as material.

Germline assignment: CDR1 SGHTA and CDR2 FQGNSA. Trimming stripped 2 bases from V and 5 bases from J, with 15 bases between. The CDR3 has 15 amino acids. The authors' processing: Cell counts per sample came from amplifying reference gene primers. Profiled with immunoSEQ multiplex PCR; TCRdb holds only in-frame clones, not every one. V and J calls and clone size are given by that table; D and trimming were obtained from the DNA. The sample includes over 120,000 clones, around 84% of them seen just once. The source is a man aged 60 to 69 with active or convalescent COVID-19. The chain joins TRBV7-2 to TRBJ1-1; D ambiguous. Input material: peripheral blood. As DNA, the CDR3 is TGTGCCAGCAGCTTAACCGTCGGAGGAAGGACTGAAGCTTTCTTT. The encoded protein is CASSLTVGGRTEAFF.